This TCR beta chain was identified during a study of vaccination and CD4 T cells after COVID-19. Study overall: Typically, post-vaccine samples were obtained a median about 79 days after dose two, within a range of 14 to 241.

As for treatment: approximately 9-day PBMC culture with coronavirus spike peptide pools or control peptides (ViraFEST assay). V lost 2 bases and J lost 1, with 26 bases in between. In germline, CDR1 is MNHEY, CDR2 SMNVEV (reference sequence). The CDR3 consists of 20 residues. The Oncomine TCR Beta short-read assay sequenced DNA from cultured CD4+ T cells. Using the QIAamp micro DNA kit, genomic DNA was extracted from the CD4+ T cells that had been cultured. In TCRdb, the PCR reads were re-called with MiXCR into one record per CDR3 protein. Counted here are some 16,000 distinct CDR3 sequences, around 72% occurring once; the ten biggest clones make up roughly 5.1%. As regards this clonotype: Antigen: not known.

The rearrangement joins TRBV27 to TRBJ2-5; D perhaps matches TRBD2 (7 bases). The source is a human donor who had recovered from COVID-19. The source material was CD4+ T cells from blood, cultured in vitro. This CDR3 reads CASSLRGGGASGFAQETQYF. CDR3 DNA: TGTGCCAGCAGTTTACGTGGGGGGGGGGCTAGCGGATTCGCCCAAGAGACCCAGTACTTC.